These T cell receptor beta chains were read from a single sample in a study of cytomegalovirus exposure and HLA in healthy donors. Assay used: immunoSEQ multiplex PCR; TCRdb lists only in-frame clones, some missing. The sample gives roughly 110,000 clones, over 70% of which show up once; approximately 2.8% is in the top ten. Sequenced material: PBMCs. The receptors originated from a female donor in good health and CMV-seronegative. Both conserved end residues are part of each CDR3. Fields, in order: CDR3 protein, V gene, J gene.

CASSPSGFGPHEQYF	TRBV5-1	TRBJ2-7
CASSFGPGQPQHF	TRBV27	TRBJ1-5
CASSPGTSGLAKNIQYF	TRBV9	TRBJ2-4
CASSQTSGSSYEQYF	TRBV7-2	TRBJ2-7
CASSALGRTGGFYNEQFF	TRBV19	TRBJ2-1
CASSSGRAWSSYNEQFF	TRBV27	TRBJ2-1
CASSLDRTYGYTF	TRBV5-4	TRBJ1-2
CAITPEDFTDTQYF	TRBV10-3	TRBJ2-3
CASSPGQNNNQPQHF	TRBV4-2	TRBJ1-5
CASRRGETQYF	TRBV6-4	TRBJ2-5
CASSQGQEGYGYTF	TRBV6-5	TRBJ1-2
CSVFKQGGGKLFF	TRBV29-1	TRBJ1-4
CTSSLNRNTEAFF	TRBV7-9	TRBJ1-1
CASSQNVGGSFYEQYF	TRBV5-1	TRBJ2-7
CASSDLTGVETQYF	TRBV25-1	TRBJ2-5
CAWSQPVGYSEKLFF	TRBV30	TRBJ1-4
CAGGQGFNQPQHF	TRBV6-1	TRBJ1-5
CASSRASGKPDTQYF	TRBV27	TRBJ2-3
CASNQAERYNEQFF	TRBV27	TRBJ2-1
CASSPAGAKNIQYF	TRBV6-5	TRBJ2-4
CASSSGTSGYTGELFF	TRBV11-1	TRBJ2-2
CASSLTGGETQYF	TRBV27	TRBJ2-5
CASSPGLAANYEQYF	TRBV5-1	TRBJ2-7
CASRPGTGGKTQYF	TRBV6-5	TRBJ2-5
CAWSQGAGPSIQYF	TRBV30	TRBJ2-4
CSVEELGTSGRWSNEQFF	TRBV29-1	TRBJ2-1
CASSPRQGRAYEQYF	TRBV9	TRBJ2-7
CASRNGLAESYEQYF	TRBV2	-
CASSLGFRGREEQYF	TRBV7-8	TRBJ2-7
CASSGTSGASYEQYF	TRBV5-1	TRBJ2-7
CASSKGLPPSLPAQGYNEQFF	TRBV21-1	TRBJ2-1
CASSRALAVTYEQYF	TRBV4-2	TRBJ2-7
CATGPSHSYEQYF	TRBV10-3	TRBJ2-7
CASSQDGAGRRMTGELFF	TRBV4-1	TRBJ2-2
CASTPLAGGYNEQFF	TRBV19	TRBJ2-1
CASSGRTSNEQFF	TRBV7-2	TRBJ2-1
CASSQERGVYGYTF	TRBV4-3	TRBJ1-2
CASAGGFYGYTF	TRBV28	TRBJ1-2
CASSLGDTRQNQPQHF	TRBV4-2	TRBJ1-5
CASSAEGGGGETQYF	TRBV2	TRBJ2-5
CASSGDSLIYTF	TRBV7-2	TRBJ1-2
CASSDGTGDSGNTIYF	TRBV2	TRBJ1-3
CASISGGGYEQYF	TRBV28	TRBJ2-7
CASSLGQQGAGDTQYF	TRBV5-1	TRBJ2-3
CASSTHAGLYEQFF	TRBV6-5	TRBJ2-1
CASSQVAGEAYEQYF	TRBV4-2	TRBJ2-7
CASRYRDRVGEQYF	TRBV27	TRBJ2-7
CASRKRQSTDTQYF	TRBV27	TRBJ2-3
CASSEEYEQYF	TRBV25-1	TRBJ2-7
CASSFDRSNTEAFF	TRBV11-1	TRBJ1-1
CASSERFQGGNTAELFF	TRBV6-1	TRBJ2-2
CSVEPPSRVVQFF	TRBV29-1	TRBJ2-1
CASSSDRGLYEQYF	TRBV7-8	TRBJ2-7
CAISDIGETNTGELFF	TRBV10-3	TRBJ2-2
CATSRDSGDTQYF	TRBV15	TRBJ2-3
CASSARPGRGWEQFF	TRBV27	TRBJ2-1
CASSLAQVNSYNEQFF	TRBV5-1	TRBJ2-1
CASQRSGDTGELFF	TRBV9	TRBJ2-2